The clone carrying this T cell receptor (beta chain) has a handful of counts. Its antigen is undetermined. Produced via immunoSEQ multiplex PCR; TCRdb's table is partial and in-frame only. The table records approximately 980,000 clones, 76% of them present only once. The germline CDR1 and CDR2 sequences are GTSNPN and SVGIG (reference sequence). The CDR3 covers 16 residues. V lost 0 bases to trimming and J lost 4 bases, with 15 bases between them. The sample comes from a study of shared clonotypes between healthy human individuals. General observations from the study: In this cohort, only blood was sampled, and tissue repertoires likely differ.

The study drew its donors from healthy HIV-negative adults without recent acute infections or vaccinations. The chain employs TRBV30 and TRBJ2-2; weak D call: TRBD1 (5 bases). Sequenced material: memory CD4+ T cells sorted from blood. Subset meaning: CD45RA-negative fraction. The receptor was derived from a man between 18 and 29 years old in good health. Here the CDR3 DNA reads TGTGCCTGGAGTGTGTCGCTAGGGGTAACCACCGGGGAGCTGTTTTTT. Its translation is CAWSVSLGVTTGELFF.